The subject of this entry is one TCR beta chain. Its antigen is not yet known. It has no much larger one-base neighbor in the sample; base qualities were not kept. CDR1 and CDR2 are drawn from the germline V gene: SQVTM, ANQGSEA. V and J are truncated by 4 bases and 1 base respectively, leaving an intervening sequence of 13 bases. The CDR3 covers 14 residues, taking in both the cysteine and the phenylalanine. Only the CDR3 part of the read is kept: 42 bases, read in frame from the first base. The source of the sample is a study of CD8+ T cells in alopecia areata (dated by TCRdb to 2017 to 2018). General notes on the study: The treated patients, all with moderate-to-severe alopecia areata, were enrolled in an open-label pilot trial of oral tofacitinib given at 5 to 10 mg twice daily. Tofacitinib was administered for 6 to 18 months, and 6 months of follow-up off drug were then conducted to assess delayed response and recurrence. For the treated patients, the SALT score, which quantifies what percentage of scalp surface area is affected, served as the measure of disease severity. The study used high-throughput TCRbeta sequencing to examine T cell clonal expansion in alopecia areata, in both the C3H/HeJ mouse model and human patients. Human TCRbeta sequencing covered scalp tissue and sorted CD4+ and CD8+ peripheral blood T cells from patchy and totalis/universalis alopecia areata patients and healthy controls. Patients on tofacitinib were biopsied at baseline and after 4 and 24 weeks of treatment, and several of the patients also had a later scalp biopsy. Scalp clonality was compared across normal scalp (n=4), patchy alopecia areata scalp (n=8), and alopecia totalis/universalis scalp (n=8). RNA was obtained with the PAXgene miRNA kit for fixed scalp, the miRNeasy kit for PBMCs, and the RNeasy kit for mouse skin. immunoSEQ multiplex PCR using 35 Vbeta forward primers and 13 Jbeta reverse primers was used to amplify TCRbeta CDR3 regions.

Libraries were made using the immunoSEQ multiplex PCR assay. For TCR sequencing, RNA was extracted from every sample and reverse transcribed into cDNA to serve as template. SuperScript III was used for first-strand cDNA synthesis, primed with a 2:1 mix of oligo-dT and random hexamers. Amplification bias was assessed with a synthetic immune receptor repertoire, and residual bias was removed computationally. In the source study's methods: Raw reads were preprocessed for error removal, and CDR3 was defined according to IMGT conventions as running from the conserved cysteine to phenylalanine. Clonality was computed as 1 minus the Shannon entropy, with the entropy normalized by log2 of the number of productive unique TCRs. Whether each scalp clone was CD4 or CD8 was inferred by checking scalp TCRbeta sequences against the CD4 and CD8 repertoires from sorted blood. Here the immuneACCESS table is served through TCRdb, limited to in-frame sequences with V and J called. Missing clones are a known gap in these copies; in checked studies unresolved V genes cover under half, and the rest lacks a known reason. The V and J calls and clone size are taken from that table; D and trimming were inferred from the DNA. For this sample the table gives over 200,000 clones, of which 64% were detected only once. The leading ten clones occupy roughly 4.2% of the sample.

Results the study describes overall, beyond this receptor: During tofacitinib treatment, many expanded lesional clones remained in scalp and blood, and this persistence may partly explain relapse after treatment is stopped. Shared TCR sequences between patients were less evident than in mice, which may be partly attributable to HLA diversity in the patient population. Resident alphabeta T cells in normal human skin are also sequenced, complicating scalp TCR repertoire analysis, unlike mouse skin dominated by gammadelta T cells. Because the treated cohort was small and had only one nonresponder, larger studies are needed to examine links between baseline CD8+ expansion and response. Tofacitinib significantly lowered scalp clonality and the number of expanded CD8+ clones among the top 100 scalp clones. Higher clonality and more expanded CD8+ clones were observed in lesional scalp than in normal scalp, particularly in alopecia totalis/universalis, a finding suggestive of antigenic drive.

Explained via the paper, the time point label denotes: around 4 weeks on oral tofacitinib. Explained via the paper, the treatment or condition label denotes: oral pan-JAK inhibitor, 5-10 mg twice daily. Lesional scalp punch biopsies and peripheral blood were obtained from alopecia areata patients. PBMCs were isolated by density centrifugation and stained for CD3, CD4 and CD8, after which CD4+ and CD8+ T cells were sorted on a FACSAria. The rearranged segments are TRBV29-1 and TRBJ1-2; a tentative D match to TRBD1 spans 5 bases. Specimen: CD4+ T cells sorted from blood, collected at week 4, from a patient treated with tofacitinib. The TCR comes from a human donor with alopecia areata. The CDR3 region reads CSVGRRGGNYGYTF. The DNA reads as follows: TGCAGCGTTGGTAGGAGGGGTGGTAACTATGGCTACACCTTC.